This is a list of T cell receptor beta chains from one sample in a study of CD8 T cells in ankylosing spondylitis. Via MiXCR, TCRdb re-called the 5' RACE reads, giving one row per CDR3 protein. The data show approximately 200,000 distinct CDR3 sequences, roughly 13% seen once. Sequenced input: blood, either unsorted or a sorted T cell fraction (not recorded which). These receptors were obtained from a male donor with ankylosing spondylitis or in good health (not recorded which). CDR3s include the opening cysteine and the closing phenylalanine or tryptophan. A D gene is named only where the DNA matches it firmly. Size is stated for part of the rows, as once, few or many counts, or as a class when the clone is expanded.

v_call	clone_size	d_call	j_call	cdr3_aa	cdr3_nt
TRBV27	NA	NA	TRBJ2-7	CASSLRDRPYEQYF	TGTGCCAGCAGTTTACGGGACCGACCCTACGAGCAGTACTTC
TRBV3-1	few	NA	TRBJ2-7	CASSPRGQLGYYEQYF	TGTGCCAGCAGCCCCCGGGGCCAACTAGGTTACTACGAGCAGTACTTC
TRBV5-1	few	TRBD2	TRBJ2-7	CASSWTSDGYEQYF	TGCGCCAGCAGCTGGACTAGCGACGGCTACGAGCAGTACTTC
TRBV9	few	NA	TRBJ1-1	CASSVVGGVNTEAFF	TGTGCCAGCAGCGTAGTCGGGGGGGTGAACACTGAAGCTTTCTTT
TRBV6-1	NA	NA	TRBJ2-1	CASSPPMVPYNEQFF	TGTGCCAGCAGTCCCCCCATGGTCCCCTACAATGAGCAGTTCTTC
TRBV7-9	NA	TRBD1	TRBJ1-2	CASSPWTGITYGYTF	TGTGCCAGCAGCCCATGGACAGGAATAACCTATGGCTACACCTTC
TRBV18	many	NA	TRBJ1-1	CASSPVGTEAFF	TGTGCCAGCAGCCCCGTGGGCACTGAAGCTTTCTTT
TRBV4-1	few	NA	TRBJ1-4	CASSQGTSGVGNEKLFF	TGCGCCAGCAGCCAGGGAACCTCTGGAGTCGGGAATGAAAAACTGTTTTTT
TRBV14	NA	NA	TRBJ2-1	CASSQDLMGQFF	TGTGCCAGCAGCCAAGACCTGATGGGGCAGTTCTTC
TRBV5-1	NA	TRBD1	TRBJ2-1	CASSWTGPYNEQFF	TGCGCCAGCAGCTGGACAGGGCCCTACAATGAGCAGTTCTTC
TRBV12-3/TRBV12-4	many	NA	TRBJ1-5	CASSPRPGWDNQPQHF	TGTGCCAGCAGTCCCCGGCCGGGATGGGACAATCAGCCCCAGCATTTT
TRBV7-6	many	NA	TRBJ2-7	CASSLAAETYEQYF	TGTGCCAGCAGCTTAGCGGCGGAAACCTACGAGCAGTACTTC
TRBV4-2	few	TRBD2	TRBJ2-2	CASSQDEAAGVVAGELFF	TGTGCCAGCAGCCAAGACGAGGCAGCGGGAGTTGTGGCCGGGGAGCTGTTTTTT
TRBV6-1	few	NA	TRBJ1-4	CASLEPGHNEKLFF	TGTGCCAGCCTTGAACCGGGACACAATGAAAAACTGTTTTTT
TRBV7-6	few	NA	TRBJ2-5	CASSLESSRQETQYF	TGTGCCAGCAGCTTAGAATCCTCCAGGCAAGAGACCCAGTACTTC
TRBV5-6	many	TRBD1	TRBJ2-1	CASSSGQGSYNEQFF	TGTGCCAGCAGCTCCGGACAGGGTTCCTACAATGAGCAGTTCTTC
TRBV6-1	few	NA	TRBJ1-4	CASSKRDLNEKLFF	TGTGCCAGCAGTAAACGGGACCTTAATGAAAAACTGTTTTTT
TRBV19	NA	NA	TRBJ2-2	CASSDFHRSNTGELFF	TGTGCCAGTAGTGATTTTCACAGGAGTAACACCGGGGAGCTGTTTTTT
TRBV6-5	few	NA	TRBJ1-1	CASSYSFVVNTEAFF	TGTGCCAGCAGTTACTCCTTCGTGGTGAACACTGAAGCTTTCTTT
TRBV7-9	few	TRBD2	TRBJ2-1	CASSQAGGPSDEQFF	TGTGCCAGCAGCCAAGCGGGAGGGCCGAGCGATGAGCAGTTCTTC
TRBV3-1	few	TRBD1	TRBJ1-1	CASSPARRSGGDTEAFF	TGTGCCAGCAGCCCTGCCCGACGGTCAGGGGGAGACACTGAAGCTTTCTTT
TRBV4-1	NA	TRBD1	TRBJ1-2	CASSQVRDSVYGYTF	TGCGCCAGCAGCCAAGTACGGGACAGTGTGTATGGCTACACCTTC
TRBV20-1	few	NA	TRBJ1-2	CSARAFDSAYGYTF	TGCAGTGCTAGGGCCTTCGACAGCGCCTATGGCTACACCTTC
TRBV7-9	many	NA	TRBJ1-5	CASSTGTPHQPQHF	TGTGCCAGCAGCACCGGGACACCTCATCAGCCCCAGCATTTT
TRBV4-1	few	TRBD2	TRBJ2-7	CASSHGLAGGLSYEQYF	TGCGCCAGCAGCCACGGACTAGCGGGGGGGCTGTCCTACGAGCAGTACTTC
TRBV27	NA	NA	TRBJ2-1	CASKGKVGSSYNEQFF	TGTGCCAGCAAGGGTAAGGTGGGGAGCTCCTACAATGAGCAGTTCTTC
TRBV29-1	NA	TRBD1	TRBJ2-2	CSVDVTGKNTGELFF	TGCAGCGTTGATGTGACAGGGAAGAACACCGGGGAGCTGTTTTTT
TRBV7-2	few	NA	TRBJ2-1	CASSSRAYEGHEQFF	TGTGCCAGCAGCTCAAGAGCCTACGAGGGGCATGAGCAGTTCTTC
TRBV29-1	many	NA	TRBJ2-7	CSVGGASYEQYF	TGCAGCGTTGGAGGGGCTTCCTACGAGCAGTACTTC
TRBV6-5	NA	TRBD1	TRBJ2-6	CASSYSRDRVAGANVLTF	TGTGCCAGCAGTTACTCCCGGGACAGGGTGGCTGGGGCCAACGTCCTGACTTTC
TRBV12-3/TRBV12-4	NA	NA	TRBJ2-7	CASSFSLAGEQYF	TGTGCCAGCAGTTTTAGCCTGGCCGGCGAGCAGTACTTC
TRBV10-3	NA	TRBD1	TRBJ2-1	CAISEAGTETYNEQFF	TGTGCCATCAGTGAGGCTGGGACAGAGACCTACAATGAGCAGTTCTTC
TRBV5-1	many	TRBD2	TRBJ2-2	CASSYVGTSGTMSTGELFF	TGCGCCAGCAGCTACGTGGGGACTAGCGGGACCATGAGCACCGGGGAGCTGTTTTTT